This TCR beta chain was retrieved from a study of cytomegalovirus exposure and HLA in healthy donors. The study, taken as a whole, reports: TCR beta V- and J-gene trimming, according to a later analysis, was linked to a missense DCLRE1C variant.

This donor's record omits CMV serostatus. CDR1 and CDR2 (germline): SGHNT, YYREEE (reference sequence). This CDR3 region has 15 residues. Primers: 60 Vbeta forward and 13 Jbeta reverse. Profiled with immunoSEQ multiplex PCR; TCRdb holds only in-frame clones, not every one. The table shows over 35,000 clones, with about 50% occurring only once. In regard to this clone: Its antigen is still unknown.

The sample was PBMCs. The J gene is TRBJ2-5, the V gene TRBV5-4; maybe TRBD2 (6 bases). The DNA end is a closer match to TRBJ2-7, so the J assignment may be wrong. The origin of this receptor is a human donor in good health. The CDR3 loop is CASSLGGVKSYEQYF. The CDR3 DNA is TGTGCCAGCAGCTTAGGAGGGGTTAAATCCTACGAGCAGTACTTC.